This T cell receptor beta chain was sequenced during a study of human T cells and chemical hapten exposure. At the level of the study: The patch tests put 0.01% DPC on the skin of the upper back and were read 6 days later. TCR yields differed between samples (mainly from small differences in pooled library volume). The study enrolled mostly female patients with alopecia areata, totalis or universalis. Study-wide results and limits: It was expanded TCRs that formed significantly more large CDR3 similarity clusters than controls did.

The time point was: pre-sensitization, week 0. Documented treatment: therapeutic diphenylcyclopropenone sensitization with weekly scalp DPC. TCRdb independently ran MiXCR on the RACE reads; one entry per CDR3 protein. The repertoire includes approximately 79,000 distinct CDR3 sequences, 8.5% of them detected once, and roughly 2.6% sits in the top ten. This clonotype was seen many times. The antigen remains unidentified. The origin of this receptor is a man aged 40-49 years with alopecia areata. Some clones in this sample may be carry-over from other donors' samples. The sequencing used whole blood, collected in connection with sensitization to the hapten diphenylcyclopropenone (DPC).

CDR3 sequence (DNA): TGTGCCAGCAGCCCAACCGGAGGACAGGCCTATGGCTACACCTTC. Encoded protein: CASSPTGGQAYGYTF. The chain links TRBV11-1 to TRBJ1-2; 7 nucleotides line up with TRBD1. CDR1 and CDR2 (germline): SGHAT, FQDESV (reference sequence). The V and J ends lost 5 bases and 4 bases, in that order; junction bases with no gene match: 10. The CDR3 is 15 amino acids.